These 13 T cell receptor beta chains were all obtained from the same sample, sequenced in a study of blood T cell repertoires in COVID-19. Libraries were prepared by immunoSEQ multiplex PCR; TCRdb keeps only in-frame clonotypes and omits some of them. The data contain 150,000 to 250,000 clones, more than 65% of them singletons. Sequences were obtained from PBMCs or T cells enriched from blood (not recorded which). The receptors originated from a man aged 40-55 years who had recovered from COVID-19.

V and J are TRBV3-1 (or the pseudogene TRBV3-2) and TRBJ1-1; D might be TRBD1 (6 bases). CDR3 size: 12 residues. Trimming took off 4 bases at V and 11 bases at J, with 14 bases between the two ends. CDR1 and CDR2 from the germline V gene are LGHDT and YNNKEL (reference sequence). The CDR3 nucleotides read TGTGCCAGCAGCCCCGGACAGTTTGAGGCTTTCTTT. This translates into CASSPGQFEAFF.

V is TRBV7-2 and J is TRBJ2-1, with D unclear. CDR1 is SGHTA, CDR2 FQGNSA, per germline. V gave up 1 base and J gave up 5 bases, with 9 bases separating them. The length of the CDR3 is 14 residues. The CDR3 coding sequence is TGTGCCAGCAGCTTAGGCGTAGAAGACAATGAGCAGTTCTTC. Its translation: CASSLGVEDNEQFF.

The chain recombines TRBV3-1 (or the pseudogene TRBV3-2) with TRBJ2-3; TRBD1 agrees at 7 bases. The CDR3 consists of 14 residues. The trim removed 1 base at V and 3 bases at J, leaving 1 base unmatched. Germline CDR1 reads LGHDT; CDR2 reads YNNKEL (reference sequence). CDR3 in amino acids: CASSQGQGTDTQYF. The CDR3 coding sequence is TGTGCCAGCAGCCAAGGACAGGGTACAGATACGCAGTATTTT.

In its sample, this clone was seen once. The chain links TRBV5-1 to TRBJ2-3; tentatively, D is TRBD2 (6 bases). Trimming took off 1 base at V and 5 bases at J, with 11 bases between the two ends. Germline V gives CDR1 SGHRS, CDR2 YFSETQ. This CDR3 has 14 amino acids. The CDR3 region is CASSLTVGGDTQYF. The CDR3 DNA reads TGCGCCAGCAGCTTGACAGTCGGGGGAGATACGCAGTATTTT.

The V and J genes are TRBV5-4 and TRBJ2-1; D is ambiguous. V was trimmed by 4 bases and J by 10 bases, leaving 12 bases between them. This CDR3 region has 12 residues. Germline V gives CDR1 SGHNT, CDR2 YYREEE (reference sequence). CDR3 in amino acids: CASSIMTYEQFF. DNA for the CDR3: TGTGCCAGCAGCATTATGACTTACGAGCAGTTCTTC.

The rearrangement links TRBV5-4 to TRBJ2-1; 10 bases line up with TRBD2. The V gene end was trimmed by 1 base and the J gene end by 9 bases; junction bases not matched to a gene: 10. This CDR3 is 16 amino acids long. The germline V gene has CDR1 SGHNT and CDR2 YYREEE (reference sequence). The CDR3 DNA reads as TGTGCCAGCAGCTTGACTAGCGGGAATCCGTGGGGTGAGCAGTTCTTC. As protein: CASSLTSGNPWGEQFF.

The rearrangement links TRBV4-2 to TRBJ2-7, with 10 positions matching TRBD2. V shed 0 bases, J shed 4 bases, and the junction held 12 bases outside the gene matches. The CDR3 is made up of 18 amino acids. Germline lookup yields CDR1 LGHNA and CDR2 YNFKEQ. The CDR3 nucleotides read TGTGCCAGCAGCCAAGAGTTGTCTAGCGGGGGACGGCTGTACGAGCAGTACTTC. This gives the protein CASSQELSSGGRLYEQYF.

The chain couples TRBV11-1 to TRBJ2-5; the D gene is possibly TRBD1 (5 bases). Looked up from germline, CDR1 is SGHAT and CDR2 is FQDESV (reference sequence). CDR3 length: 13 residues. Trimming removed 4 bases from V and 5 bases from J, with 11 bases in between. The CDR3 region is CASSSGQWETQYF. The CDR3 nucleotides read TGTGCCAGCAGCTCCGGACAATGGGAGACCCAGTACTTC. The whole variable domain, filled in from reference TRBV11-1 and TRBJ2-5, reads EAEVAQSPRYKITEKSQAVAFWCDPISGHATLYWYRQILGQGPELLVQFQDESVVDDSQLPKDRFSAERLKGVDSTLKIQPAELGDSAMYLCASSSGQWETQYFGPGTRLLVL.

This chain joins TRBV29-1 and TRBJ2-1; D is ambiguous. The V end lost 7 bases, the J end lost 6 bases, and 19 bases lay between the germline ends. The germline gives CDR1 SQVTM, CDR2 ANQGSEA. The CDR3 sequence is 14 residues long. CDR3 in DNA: TGCAGCGCTTCGACGGCTACTACGGGCAATGAGCAGTTCTTC. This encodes CSASTATTGNEQFF.

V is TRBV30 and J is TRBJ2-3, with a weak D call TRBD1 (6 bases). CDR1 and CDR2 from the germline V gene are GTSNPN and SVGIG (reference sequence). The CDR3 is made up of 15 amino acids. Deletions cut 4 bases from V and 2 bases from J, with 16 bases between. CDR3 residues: CAWTSLGQFTDTQYF. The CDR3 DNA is TGTGCCTGGACCAGCCTAGGACAGTTCACAGATACGCAGTATTTT. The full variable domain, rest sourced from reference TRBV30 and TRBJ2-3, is SQTIHQWPATLVQPVGSPLSLECTVEGTSNPNLYWYRQAAGRGLQLLFYSVGIGQISSEVPQNLSASRPQDRQFILSSKKLLLSDSGFYLCAWTSLGQFTDTQYFGPGTRLTVL.

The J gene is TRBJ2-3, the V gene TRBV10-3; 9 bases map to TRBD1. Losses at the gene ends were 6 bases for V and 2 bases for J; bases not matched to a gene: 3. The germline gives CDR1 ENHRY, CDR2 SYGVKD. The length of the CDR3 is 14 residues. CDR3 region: CAISGQGITDTQYF. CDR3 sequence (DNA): TGTGCCATCAGCGGACAGGGGATCACAGATACGCAGTATTTT.

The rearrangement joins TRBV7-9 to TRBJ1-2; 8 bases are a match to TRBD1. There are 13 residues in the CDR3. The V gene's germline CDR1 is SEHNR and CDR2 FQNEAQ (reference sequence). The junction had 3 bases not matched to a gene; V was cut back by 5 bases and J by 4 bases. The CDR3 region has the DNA TGTGCCAGCAGCACTGACAGGGGCTATGGCTACACCTTC. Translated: CASSTDRGYGYTF.

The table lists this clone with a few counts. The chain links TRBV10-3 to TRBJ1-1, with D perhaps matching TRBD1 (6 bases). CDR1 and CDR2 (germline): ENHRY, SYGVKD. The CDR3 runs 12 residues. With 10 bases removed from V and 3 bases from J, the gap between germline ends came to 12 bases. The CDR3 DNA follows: TGTGCCACATACACAGGGTACACTGAAGCTTTCTTT. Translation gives CATYTGYTEAFF.